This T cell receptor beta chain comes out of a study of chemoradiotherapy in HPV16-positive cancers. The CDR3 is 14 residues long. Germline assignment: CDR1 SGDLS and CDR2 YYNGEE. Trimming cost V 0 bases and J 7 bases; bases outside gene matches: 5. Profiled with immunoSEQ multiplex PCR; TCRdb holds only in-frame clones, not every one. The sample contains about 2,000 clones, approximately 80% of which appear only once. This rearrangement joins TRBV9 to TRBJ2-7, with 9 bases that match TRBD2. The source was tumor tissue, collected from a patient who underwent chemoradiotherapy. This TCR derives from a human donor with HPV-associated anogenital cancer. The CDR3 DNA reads TGTGCCAGCAGCGTAGCTAGCGGGACTGGGGAGCAGTACTTC. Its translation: CASSVASGTGEQYF.